Shown below are 9 T cell receptor beta chains from a single sample sequenced in a study of blood T cells in healthy people across ages. Using a J-beta primer mix together with a sample-barcoded 5' primer, a second PCR was run for about 7 to 12 cycles. TCRdb analysed the 5' RACE reads with MiXCR anew, one entry per CDR3 protein. Of 550,000 to 600,000 distinct CDR3 sequences listed, less than 60% are singletons. The specimen was blood. Source of these receptors: an elderly man in good health.

This clonotype has a single count. This chain uses TRBV28 with TRBJ2-1, with D uncertain. CDR3 length equals 13 residues. Looked up from germline, CDR1 is MDHEN and CDR2 is SYDVKM. The V gene lost 1 base and the J gene lost 14 bases, with 15 bases spanning the gap. This CDR3 is CASSLLGQRKEFF. The CDR3 DNA follows: TGTGCCAGCAGTTTATTAGGCCAACGAAAGGAGTTCTTC.

The sample holds a few counts of this clonotype. The gene calls are TRBV7-2 and TRBJ2-7; possible D gene TRBD2, 6 bases. The ends were cut back, 5 bases at V and 5 bases at J, with 19 bases in the middle. Germline CDR1 is SGHTA and CDR2 is FQGNSA. The CDR3 loop spans 15 amino acids. The CDR3 sequence: CASSPEAGSANEQYF. The CDR3 coding sequence is TGTGCCAGCAGCCCAGAGGCCGGGAGTGCCAACGAGCAGTACTTC. The entire variable domain, with the rest obtained from reference TRBV7-2 and TRBJ2-7, is as follows: GAGVSQSPSNKVTEKGKDVELRCDPISGHTALYWYRQSLGQGLEFLIYFQGNSAPDKSGLPSDRFSAERTGGSVSTLTIQRTQQEDSAVYLCASSPEAGSANEQYFGPGTRLTVT.

The gene calls are TRBV15 and TRBJ2-3, with D tentatively TRBD1 (5 bases). The V and J ends lost 1 base and 3 bases respectively, with 5 bases between them. The CDR3 consists of 13 residues. Per the germline V gene, CDR1 is LNHNV and CDR2 is YYDKDF (reference sequence). The CDR3 reads CATSRAGTDTQYF. The CDR3 bases are TGTGCCACCAGCAGAGCAGGGACAGATACGCAGTATTTT.

The chain combines TRBV12-3 or TRBV12-4 with TRBJ2-3, with 8 bases that match TRBD1. V was pared by 5 bases and J by 4 bases, with 5 bases of the junction left unmatched. This CDR3 contains 14 residues. CDR3 amino acids: CASSRQGQADTQYF. The DNA of the CDR3 is TGTGCCAGCAGTCGACAGGGGCAGGCAGATACGCAGTATTTT.

This clonotype was recorded at least ten times. The chain joins TRBV18 to TRBJ2-7, with D maybe TRBD2 (5 bases). Germline lookup yields CDR1 KGHSH and CDR2 LQKENI. The CDR3 extends over 14 amino acids. V lost 3 bases, J lost 4 bases, and 13 bases lay in between. CDR3 residues: CASSPPGLLYEQYF. CDR3 sequence (DNA): TGTGCCAGCTCACCTCCCGGACTTCTTTACGAGCAGTACTTC.

The V gene is TRBV6-1, the J gene TRBJ1-1, with 9 bases fitting TRBD1. This CDR3 is built from 15 residues. V trimming: 6 bases; J trimming: 5 bases; junction bases outside the gene matches: 10. CDR1 and CDR2 (germline): MNHNS, SASEGT. The CDR3 DNA sequence: TGTGCCAGCAGGGAGCTGACAGGGGGGTTGACTGAAGCTTTCTTT. Amino acids: CASRELTGGLTEAFF.

The V gene is TRBV6-1, the J gene TRBJ2-7; tentatively, D is TRBD1 or TRBD2 (5 bases each). Between the trimmed V and J ends, which lost 4 bases and 0 bases, there was a span of 13 bases. Germline V gives CDR1 MNHNS, CDR2 SASEGT. This CDR3 region has 15 residues. The chain's CDR3 is CASSGMRGSSYEQYF. CDR3 coding DNA: TGTGCCAGCAGTGGAATGAGGGGAAGCTCCTACGAGCAGTACTTC.

The table lists this clonotype with a few counts. The chain is built from TRBV11-3 and TRBJ2-7; D not resolved. Trimming took 0 bases from V and 2 from J, leaving 8 bases between them. The CDR3 contains 14 residues. From germline, CDR1 is SGHNT and CDR2 YENEEA. The CDR3 spells CASSLDSNTYEQYF. The CDR3 DNA reads TGTGCCAGCAGCTTAGACAGCAACACCTACGAGCAGTACTTC.

V usage is TRBV4-3 and J usage is TRBJ2-5; D unresolved. The CDR3 spans 12 residues. V lost 0 bases to trimming and J lost 10 bases, with 9 bases between them. Germline V gene data show CDR1 as LGHNA and CDR2 as YSLEER. CDR3 sequence (DNA): TGCGCCAGCAGCCAAGATCTAGGGAACCAGTACTTC. Residues: CASSQDLGNQYF.